This T cell receptor (beta chain) appears in the sequencing data of a study of CD4 T cells in relation to SARS-CoV-2 and coronaviruses. CD4+ T cells from unexposed donors were obtained before the COVID-19 pandemic (2011-2018). This CDR3 is 13 amino acids long. Losses at the gene ends were 5 bases for V and 7 bases for J; bases not matched to a gene: 5. CDR1 SGHNT and CDR2 YENEEA come from the germline V gene. Produced via immunoSEQ multiplex PCR; TCRdb's table is partial and in-frame only. The sample includes nearly 70,000 clones, over 90% of them seen just once. What was sequenced was naive CD4+ T cells from PBMCs. Subset defined: naive CD4+ T cells isolated by negative enrichment. This chain joins TRBV11-3 and TRBJ2-1; TRBD2 matches 7 bases. This clonotype was sampled from a human donor in good health. The DNA for the CDR3 is TGTGCCAGCAGCCTTGGGGGGGATAATGAGCAGTTCTTC. Its protein is CASSLGGDNEQFF. Filled out from reference TRBV11-3 and TRBJ2-1, the complete variable domain reads EAGVVQSPRYKIIEKKQPVAFWCNPISGHNTLYWYLQNLGQGPELLIRYENEEAVDDSQLPKDRFSAERLKGVDSTLKIQPAELGDSAVYLCASSLGGDNEQFFGPGTRLTVL.